This T cell receptor (beta chain) was profiled in a study of metastatic and nonmetastatic thyroid tumors. Study-wide background: Thyroid patients, malignant and benign, had repertoires compared across blood and tumor or nodule tissue.

Findings and caveats of the study: Within blood and tumor, benign nodules reportedly had significantly lower TCR beta diversity than malignant thyroid tumors did.

Per the study methods: Clinicopathological groups of papillary thyroid cancer showed CDR3 differences that were used to build a distant-metastasis classifier. TCRdb re-called clones via MiXCR from the PCR reads. TCRdb's processing, not the authors' own work, is the source of the V and J calls. The data show about 4,100 clones, around 35% seen once. All patients were treatment-naive before thyroid surgery. Germline CDR1 SGHKS, CDR2 YYEKEE (reference sequence). The CDR3 is made up of 11 amino acids. On this clone: As yet, its antigen is unknown. One junction end disagrees with the germline gene, perhaps due to a read error.

This rearrangement joins TRBV5-5 to TRBJ1-3; D unclear. The sequence was collected from a male donor with papillary thyroid cancer or a benign thyroid nodule (not recorded which). Some clones in this sample may be carry-over from other donors' samples. Sequencing was carried out using adjacent normal tissue. CDR3 sequence: CASTEGNTIYF. As DNA, the CDR3 is TGTGCGAGCACTGAGGGAAACACCATATATTTT.